Below, 27 T cell receptor beta chains from the same sample are listed, as sequenced in a study of somatic mutations in cytotoxic T cells in rheumatoid arthritis. Sequencing used immunoSEQ multiplex PCR; TCRdb keeps in-frame clones, though not all of them. The data show about 10,000 clones, 65% to 85% seen once. What was sequenced was CD8+ T cells sorted from blood. All receptors derive from an adult with rheumatoid arthritis.

The chain employs TRBV2 and TRBJ1-1, with TRBD1 matching 7 bases. This CDR3 contains 15 residues. Losses at the gene ends were 1 base for V and 1 base for J; bases not matched to a gene: 3. Germline CDR1 is SNHLY and CDR2 is FYNNEI. CDR3 protein: CASSEVRTGNTEAFF. The CDR3 DNA reads TGTGCCAGCAGTGAAGTCCGGACAGGGAACACTGAAGCTTTCTTT.

This clone came up once. This chain connects TRBV19 to TRBJ1-5; TRBD1 might be the D (5 bases). V lost 2 bases, J lost 8 bases, and 10 bases lay in between. This CDR3 comprises 13 residues. The germline gives CDR1 LNHDA, CDR2 SQIVND (reference sequence). The DNA of the CDR3 is TGTGCCAGTAGTATAAGGTCGGGGGAGCCCCAGCATTTT. This codes for CASSIRSGEPQHF.

This clone turned up a few times. The chain joins TRBV4-1 to TRBJ2-7, with TRBD1 matching 7 bases. The germline CDR1 and CDR2 sequences are MGHRA and YSYEKL. V gave up 2 bases and J gave up 2 bases; unmatched junction bases: 3. The CDR3 consists of 14 residues. The CDR3 coding sequence is TGCGCCAGCAGCCAATACGGGACAGCCTACGAGCAGTACTTC. Its translation: CASSQYGTAYEQYF.

J is TRBJ1-1 and V is TRBV28; maybe TRBD1 (5 bases). The CDR3 covers 15 residues. Germline V lookup: CDR1 MDHEN, CDR2 SYDVKM. V was shortened by 3 bases and J by 1 base, with 12 bases between the two germline ends. The CDR3 region is CASSFRGGRNTEAFF. CDR3 bases: TGTGCCAGCAGTTTCCGGGGGGGGAGGAACACTGAAGCTTTCTTT.

There are a few counts of this clone. V is TRBV6-1 and J is TRBJ1-2, with TRBD1 identical over 9 bases. Germline values: CDR1 MNHNS, CDR2 SASEGT. This CDR3 contains 13 residues. Trimming at V came to 3 bases and at J to 6 bases, leaving 2 bases not matched to a gene. This chain's CDR3 is CASSDTGGNGYTF. The DNA of the CDR3 is TGTGCCAGCAGTGATACAGGGGGCAATGGCTACACCTTC.

V and J are TRBV10-3 and TRBJ2-7, with 13 positions matching TRBD2. Germline CDR1 reads ENHRY; CDR2 reads SYGVKD. The CDR3 is 19 amino acids. V gave up 0 bases and J gave up 0 bases; unmatched junction bases: 8. In nucleotides, the CDR3 is TGTGCCATCAGTGAGTCCGCGACTAGCGGGGGGACAGGCTCCTACGAGCAGTACTTC. It codes for CAISESATSGGTGSYEQYF.

The chain couples TRBV5-6 to TRBJ1-2, with 9 bases identical to TRBD1. V dropped 4 bases and J dropped 8; count of bases not matched to a gene: 6. Per the germline V gene, CDR1 is SGHDT and CDR2 is YYEEEE. This CDR3 spans 13 amino acids. The CDR3 sequence: CASSLTGGEGYTF. CDR3 DNA: TGTGCCAGCAGCCTTACAGGGGGCGAGGGCTACACCTTC.

The V gene is TRBV28, the J gene TRBJ2-1, with TRBD2 matching 7 bases. Germline V lookup: CDR1 MDHEN, CDR2 SYDVKM. This CDR3 has 15 residues. J was trimmed by 5 bases and V by 5 bases; bases with no gene match: 9. In DNA form, the CDR3 reads TGTGCCAGCAGTCAAGAACCGGGACTAAACAATGAGCAGTTCTTC. This translates into CASSQEPGLNNEQFF.

This sequence joins TRBV19 and TRBJ2-1, with D perhaps matching TRBD1 (5 bases). The V gene lost 7 bases and the J gene lost 5 bases, with 18 bases spanning the gap. Looked up from germline, CDR1 is LNHDA and CDR2 is SQIVND (reference sequence). The CDR3 runs 15 residues. The CDR3 DNA reads TGTGCCAGTAATTGGGATGGGGCGCCCAACAATGAGCAGTTCTTC. Protein: CASNWDGAPNNEQFF.

The V and J genes are TRBV5-1 and TRBJ2-7; D is unclear. The CDR3 extends over 12 amino acids. V lost 0 bases and J 4 bases, leaving 5 bases between the germline ends. Per the germline V gene, CDR1 is SGHRS and CDR2 is YFSETQ. This CDR3 reads CASSLDMYEQYF. In DNA form, the CDR3 reads TGCGCCAGCAGCTTGGACATGTACGAGCAGTACTTC.

This chain links TRBV7-9 with TRBJ1-3; D is ambiguous. Per germline, CDR1 SEHNR and CDR2 FQNEAQ (reference sequence). The length of the CDR3 is 13 residues. Trimming cost V 5 bases and J 4 bases, with 9 bases left between them. The CDR3 is CASSPTYGNTIYF. The CDR3 DNA follows: TGTGCCAGCAGCCCCACCTACGGAAACACCATATATTTT.

The chain couples TRBV7-2 to TRBJ2-1, with 8 bases fitting TRBD2. The junction had 10 bases not matched to a gene; V was cut back by 5 bases and J by 1 base. The CDR3 sequence is 17 residues long. Germline CDR1 reads SGHTA; CDR2 reads FQGNSA. CDR3 sequence (DNA): TGTGCCAGCAGCGGGACCCCGGGGGGGCAATCCTACAATGAGCAGTTCTTC. Translation gives CASSGTPGGQSYNEQFF. Together with reference TRBV7-2 and TRBJ2-1, the CDR3 gives the full variable domain: GAGVSQSPSNKVTEKGKDVELRCDPISGHTALYWYRQSLGQGLEFLIYFQGNSAPDKSGLPSDRFSAERTGGSVSTLTIQRTQQEDSAVYLCASSGTPGGQSYNEQFFGPGTRLTVL.

The chain joins TRBV27 to TRBJ2-7, with 8 bases lining up with TRBD1. The CDR3 is 15 amino acids. V was pared by 5 bases and J by 3 bases, with 9 bases of the junction left unmatched. From germline, CDR1 is MNHEY and CDR2 SMNVEV (reference sequence). CDR3 bases: TGTGCCAGCAGTCTGACAGGGGCACCCCTCTACGAGCAGTACTTC. Its protein is CASSLTGAPLYEQYF.

The chain links TRBV18 to TRBJ2-2, with 8 bases matching TRBD2. The CDR3 runs to 17 residues. Per germline, CDR1 KGHSH and CDR2 LQKENI. V was pared by 0 bases and J by 5 bases, with 8 bases of the junction left unmatched. CDR3 amino acids: CASSPPREGLVTGELFF. As DNA, the CDR3 is TGTGCCAGCTCACCACCGAGAGAGGGACTAGTAACCGGGGAGCTGTTTTTT.

This clone was detected only once. V gene TRBV19 combines with J gene TRBJ2-7; no clear D. CDR3 length: 15 residues. The germline V gene has CDR1 LNHDA and CDR2 SQIVND (reference sequence). Trimming stripped 0 bases from V and 3 bases from J, with 12 bases between. The CDR3 DNA follows: TGTGCCAGTAGTATAGATGTGGAAGGATACTACGAGCAGTACTTC. This codes for CASSIDVEGYYEQYF.

In its sample, this clone was seen a few times. The J gene is TRBJ2-7, the V gene TRBV4-1; TRBD1 matches 7 bases. Trimming removed 3 bases from V and 4 bases from J; junction bases left unmatched: 9. CDR1 is MGHRA and CDR2 is YSYEKL in the germline V gene. This CDR3 spans 15 amino acids. The CDR3 reads CASSQGLDRRYEQYF. The CDR3 nucleotides are TGCGCCAGCAGCCAGGGCCTGGACAGGCGGTACGAGCAGTACTTC.

This rearrangement joins TRBV9 to TRBJ1-1; a weak D match, TRBD1 (5 bases). In germline, CDR1 is SGDLS, CDR2 YYNGEE. There are 15 residues in the CDR3. Trimming took off 4 bases at V and 0 bases at J, with 13 bases between the two ends. The CDR3 spells CASSPEGGVNTEAFF. For the CDR3, the DNA is TGTGCCAGCAGCCCTGAGGGAGGGGTGAACACTGAAGCTTTCTTT. The full variable domain, with the rest looked up from reference TRBV9 and TRBJ1-1, is DSGVTQTPKHLITATGQRVTLRCSPRSGDLSVYWYQQSLDQGLQFLIQYYNGEERAKGNILERFSAQQFPDLHSELNLSSLELGDSALYFCASSPEGGVNTEAFFGQGTRLTVV.

The genes are TRBV6-1 and TRBJ2-7, with D uncertain. Germline loops: CDR1 MNHNS, CDR2 SASEGT. The CDR3 runs to 13 residues. V lost 5 bases, J lost 2 bases, and 10 bases lay in between. CDR3 sequence (DNA): TGTGCCAGCAGTTGGGCTAGAACCTACGAGCAGTACTTC. Translating gives CASSWARTYEQYF.

J is TRBJ2-2 and V is TRBV6-6; D ambiguous. Trimming took 9 bases from V and 7 from J, leaving 9 bases between them. The CDR3 contains 11 residues. Germline CDR1 is MNHNY and CDR2 is SVGAGI (reference sequence). Here the CDR3 reads CASWSVGELFF. CDR3 nucleotides: TGTGCCAGTTGGTCTGTCGGGGAGCTGTTTTTT.

This chain links TRBV7-8 with TRBJ1-5; D not certain. Germline V CDR1 and CDR2: SGHVS, FQNEAQ. V lost 2 bases, J lost 2 bases, and 7 bases lay in between. The length of the CDR3 is 14 residues. The CDR3: CASSLPGGNQPQHF. The DNA for the CDR3 is TGTGCCAGCAGCTTACCTGGTGGCAATCAGCCCCAGCATTTT.

The chain is built from TRBV7-9 and TRBJ1-1; D remains unclear. CDR3 length: 12 residues. Trimming removed 5 bases from V and 7 bases from J, with 11 bases in between. Looked up from germline, CDR1 is SEHNR and CDR2 is FQNEAQ (reference sequence). CDR3 loop: CASSPGLHEAFF. CDR3 in DNA: TGTGCCAGCAGCCCCGGGTTGCATGAAGCTTTCTTT.

This clone was recorded only once. The chain employs TRBV19 and TRBJ1-5; 9 bases are shared with TRBD1. The germline gives CDR1 LNHDA, CDR2 SQIVND (reference sequence). Trimming cost V 11 bases and J 6 bases; bases outside gene matches: 11. The CDR3 has 14 amino acids. The CDR3: CASSRDRVLQPQHF. The CDR3 nucleotides are TGTGCCTCGAGCCGGGACAGGGTTCTTCAGCCCCAGCATTTT.

This chain uses TRBV28 with TRBJ2-7, with TRBD1 identical over 7 bases. Germline V gene sequence: CDR1 MDHEN, CDR2 SYDVKM. The length of the CDR3 is 13 residues. The ends lost 3 bases at V and 6 bases at J; junction bases unmatched: 5. As DNA, the CDR3 is TGTGCCAGCAGTTTCCAGGGGGTCGTCGAGCAGTACTTC. Translation: CASSFQGVVEQYF.

The chain carries TRBV27 and TRBJ2-1; D call uncertain. The CDR3 consists of 16 residues. Trimming stripped 5 bases from V and 2 bases from J, with 16 bases between. Per germline, CDR1 MNHEY and CDR2 SMNVEV (reference sequence). CDR3 sequence: CASSPIMGNPYNEQFF. CDR3 coding DNA: TGTGCCAGCAGTCCCATAATGGGGAATCCCTACAATGAGCAGTTCTTC.

V and J are TRBV6-5 and TRBJ2-3; D is tentatively TRBD1 or TRBD2 (5 bases each). Per the germline V gene, CDR1 is MNHEY and CDR2 is SVGAGI. The CDR3 spans 14 residues. The V end lost 4 bases, the J end lost 8 bases, and 16 bases lay between the germline ends. The CDR3 DNA reads TGTGCCAGCAGTTCGACGGGACGGATTGGTACGCAGTATTTT. This encodes CASSSTGRIGTQYF.

The gene calls are TRBV5-1 and TRBJ1-5; 7 bases match TRBD1. The CDR3 runs to 13 residues. After removal of 6 bases from V and 7 bases from J, the junction contained 7 bases not matched to a gene. Germline CDR1 SGHRS, CDR2 YFSETQ. Here the CDR3 DNA reads TGCGCCAGCATTGACAGGGAGGGGCAGCCCCAGCATTTT. It specifies CASIDREGQPQHF.

As concerns this clone: The CDR3 carries no conserved terminal phenylalanine or tryptophan, so it likely arises from a read error. The DNA is omitted, as the CDR3 cannot be located on it reliably, and the CDR3 follows TCRdb's listing. V and J are TRBV5-8 and TRBJ1-1. With termini counted, the CDR3 has 8 amino acids. CDR1 is SGHTS, CDR2 YDEGEE, per germline. This CDR3 is CASSLGAL.